What follows describes a single T cell receptor beta chain. This sample was taken from a study of cytomegalovirus exposure and HLA in healthy donors. In the PCR, 60 Vbeta and 13 Jbeta primers were used. This table comes from immunoSEQ multiplex PCR, and its TCRdb copy is limited to in-frame clones, with some not included. The table shows roughly 160,000 clones, with approximately 80% occurring only once. Trimming shortened V by 4 bases and J by 2 bases, and 14 bases separated the two germline ends. Germline V lookup: CDR1 SQVTM, CDR2 ANQGSEA. The CDR3 sequence is 14 residues long. Sequenced material: PBMCs. The genes are TRBV29-1 and TRBJ2-5; maybe TRBD1 (6 bases). This TCR was recovered from a man aged 25-45 years in good health and CMV-seropositive. The CDR3 DNA reads as TGCAGCGTTGTTTTTTGGACAGAGCAAGAGACCCAGTACTTC. Amino acid sequence: CSVVFWTEQETQYF. The variable domain in full, completed from reference TRBV29-1 and TRBJ2-5, reads SAVISQKPSRDICQRGTSLTIQCQVDSQVTMMFWYRQQPGQSLTLIATANQGSEATYESGFVIDKFPISRPNLTFSTLTVSNMSPEDSSIYLCSVVFWTEQETQYFGPGTRLLVL.